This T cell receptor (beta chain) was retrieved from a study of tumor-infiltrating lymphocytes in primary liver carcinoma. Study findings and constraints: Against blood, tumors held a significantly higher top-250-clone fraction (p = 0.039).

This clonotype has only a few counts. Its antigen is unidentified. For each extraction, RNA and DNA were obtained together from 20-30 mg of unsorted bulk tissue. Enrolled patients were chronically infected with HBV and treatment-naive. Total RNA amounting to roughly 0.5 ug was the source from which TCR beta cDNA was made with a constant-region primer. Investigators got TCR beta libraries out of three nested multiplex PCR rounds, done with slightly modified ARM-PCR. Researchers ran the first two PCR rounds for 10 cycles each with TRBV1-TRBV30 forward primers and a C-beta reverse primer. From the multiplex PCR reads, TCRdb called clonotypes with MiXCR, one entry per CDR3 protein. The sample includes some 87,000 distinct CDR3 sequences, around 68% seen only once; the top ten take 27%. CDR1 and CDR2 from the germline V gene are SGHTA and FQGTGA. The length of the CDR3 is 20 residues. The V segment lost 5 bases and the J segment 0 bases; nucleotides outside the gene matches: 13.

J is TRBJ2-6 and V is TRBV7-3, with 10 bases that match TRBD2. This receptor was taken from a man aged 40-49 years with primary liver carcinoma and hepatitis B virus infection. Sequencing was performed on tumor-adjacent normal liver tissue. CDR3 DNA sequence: TGTGCCAGCAGCCGGAGAGGTGGACTAGCGGACTACTCTGGGGCCAACGTCCTGACTTTC. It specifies CASSRRGGLADYSGANVLTF.